This T cell receptor (beta chain) was sequenced during a study of blood T cell repertoires in COVID-19. Study information: Sites in the United States, Italy and Spain provided acute and convalescent COVID-19 samples. T cells, B-cell-depleted T cells, or PBMCs supplied cDNA or gDNA.

Original analysis: Reference gene primer amplification gave estimated nucleated cell counts. Clones were sequenced by immunoSEQ multiplex PCR, and TCRdb holds only the in-frame ones, with some missing. The D gene and trimming were derived from the DNA, and the V and J assignments and clone size from that table. In the table there are about 240,000 clones, 82% of which are singletons. The CDR3 covers 16 residues. CDR1 is SGDLS, CDR2 YYNGEE, per germline. V was pared by 3 bases and J by 4 bases, with 19 bases between. The V gene is TRBV9, the J gene TRBJ1-1, with a possible D match to TRBD1 (6 bases). Source material: peripheral blood. The origin of this receptor is a woman aged 55 to 70 with active or convalescent COVID-19. The CDR3 spells CASSDLRGGATTEAFF. CDR3 nucleotide sequence: TGTGCCAGCAGCGACCTTAGGGGGGGGGCCACCACTGAAGCTTTCTTT. Based on the CDR3 plus reference TRBV9 and TRBJ1-1, the full variable domain is DSGVTQTPKHLITATGQRVTLRCSPRSGDLSVYWYQQSLDQGLQFLIQYYNGEERAKGNILERFSAQQFPDLHSELNLSSLELGDSALYFCASSDLRGGATTEAFFGQGTRLTVV.